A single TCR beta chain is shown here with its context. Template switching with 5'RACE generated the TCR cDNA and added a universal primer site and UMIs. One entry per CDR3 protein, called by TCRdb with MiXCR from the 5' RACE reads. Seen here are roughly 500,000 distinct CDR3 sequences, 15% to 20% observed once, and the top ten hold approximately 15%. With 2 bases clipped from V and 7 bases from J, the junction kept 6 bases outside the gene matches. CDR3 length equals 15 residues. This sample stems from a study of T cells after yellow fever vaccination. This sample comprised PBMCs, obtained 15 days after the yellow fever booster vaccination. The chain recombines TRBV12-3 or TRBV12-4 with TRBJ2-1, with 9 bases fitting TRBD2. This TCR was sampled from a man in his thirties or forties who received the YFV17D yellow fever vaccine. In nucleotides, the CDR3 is TGTGCCAGCAGTTTAATGACTAGCGGTACGAATGAGCAGTTCTTC. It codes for CASSLMTSGTNEQFF.